One and the same sample provided the 18 T cell receptor beta chains below, sequenced in a study of blood T cells in healthy people across ages. Through a sample-barcoded 5' primer and a J-beta primer mix, a second PCR was run for roughly 7 to 12 cycles. MiXCR, run by TCRdb on the 5' RACE reads, gives a single entry per CDR3 protein. The sample yields hundreds of thousands of distinct CDR3 sequences, roughly 50% seen once. The sample comprised blood. The receptors come from a man between 60 and 75 years old in good health.

V is TRBV29-1 and J is TRBJ2-7; D perhaps matches TRBD1 (6 bases). Deletions cut 6 bases from V and 0 bases from J, with 12 bases between. CDR1 SQVTM and CDR2 ANQGSEA come from the germline V gene. The CDR3 is 13 residues long. In nucleotides, the CDR3 is TGCAGCGTGGGGAAGGACAGCTCCTACGAGCAGTACTTC. It specifies CSVGKDSSYEQYF.

This clonotype turned up a few times. This chain joins TRBV13 and TRBJ2-4; TRBD1 agrees at 10 bases. This CDR3 spans 15 amino acids. The V gene's germline CDR1 is PRHDT and CDR2 FYEKMQ (reference sequence). V was clipped by 5 bases and J by 7 bases; unmatched bases: 8. The CDR3 DNA reads TGTGCCAGCAGCCCCGACAGGGGGCTGTGGAACATTCAGTACTTC. As protein: CASSPDRGLWNIQYF.

Turning to this clonotype: One end of the junction fails to match germline, which may point to a read error. The chain uses TRBV11-2 and TRBJ2-6; D may match TRBD1 or TRBD2 (5 bases each). The CDR3 loop spans 17 amino acids. The germline gives CDR1 SGHAT, CDR2 FQNNGV. For the CDR3, the DNA is TGTGCCAGCAGCGGTCCGGGGTTCTTCTCTGGGGCCAACATCCTGACTTTC. It translates to CASSGPGFFSGANILTF.

This clonotype was observed a few times. V is TRBV5-1 and J is TRBJ2-1, with 8 positions matching TRBD2. The germline CDR1 and CDR2 sequences are SGHRS and YFSETQ. The CDR3 extends over 15 amino acids. J gave up 7 bases and V 0 bases, and 6 bases lay outside the gene matches. The chain's CDR3 is CASSLGLAGANEQFF. The CDR3 DNA is TGCGCCAGCAGCTTGGGTCTAGCGGGTGCGAATGAGCAGTTCTTC.

This clonotype was seen repeatedly, ten times or more. The chain joins TRBV7-9 to TRBJ2-7, with 7 bases fitting TRBD1. Germline lookup yields CDR1 SEHNR and CDR2 FQNEAQ (reference sequence). V lost 8 bases to trimming and J lost 3 bases; unmatched junction nucleotides: 13. The CDR3 runs to 15 residues. CDR3: CASGRGTAGIYEQYF. The CDR3, as DNA: TGTGCCAGCGGCCGAGGGACAGCCGGGATCTACGAGCAGTACTTC.

The chain is built from TRBV12-3 or TRBV12-4 and TRBJ2-7; 7 bases are shared with TRBD2. This CDR3 has 15 amino acids. The V segment lost 1 base and the J segment 3 bases; nucleotides outside the gene matches: 6. The CDR3 DNA sequence: TGTGCCAGCAGTTTAGGGGAGGGATTGATCTACGAGCAGTACTTC. This translates into CASSLGEGLIYEQYF.

The rearrangement joins TRBV5-1 to TRBJ2-7; no clear D. Germline values: CDR1 SGHRS, CDR2 YFSETQ. The CDR3 is 11 amino acids. Trimming stripped 0 bases from V and 6 bases from J, with 4 bases between. The CDR3 DNA is TGCGCCAGCAGCTTGGATCTCGAGCAGTACTTC. Protein: CASSLDLEQYF.

This clonotype has a single count. One end of the junction varies from germline; a read error may be responsible. The rearrangement uses TRBV27 and TRBJ1-4, with TRBD1 matching over 7 bases. The CDR3 consists of 15 residues. CDR1 is MNHEY, CDR2 SMNVEV, per germline (reference sequence). CDR3 in amino acids: CVSSLGQVGNEKLFF. The CDR3 DNA is TGTGTCAGCAGTTTAGGACAGGTGGGGAATGAAAAACTGTTTTTT. Drawing the rest from reference TRBV27 and TRBJ1-4, the complete variable domain is EAQVTQNPRYLITVTGKKLTVTCSQNMNHEYMSWYRQDPGLGLRQIYYSMNVEVTDKGDVPEGYKVSRKEKRNFPLILESPSPNQTSLYFCVSSLGQVGNEKLFFGSGTQLSVL.

The rearrangement joins TRBV2 to TRBJ1-1, with 7 nucleotides matching TRBD1. CDR1 and CDR2 from the germline V gene are SNHLY and FYNNEI. Trimming cost V 5 bases and J 1 base; bases outside gene matches: 7. There are 15 residues in the CDR3. The DNA of the CDR3 is TGTGCCAGCAGTAACTCGGGACAGAGGAACACTGAAGCTTTCTTT. It is translated as CASSNSGQRNTEAFF.

This clonotype was seen a few times. This rearrangement joins TRBV20-1 to TRBJ2-5; D may be TRBD2 (6 bases). V was clipped by 5 bases and J by 4 bases, with 14 bases between them. Looked up from germline, CDR1 is DFQATT and CDR2 is SNEGSKA (reference sequence). The CDR3 covers 13 residues. The CDR3 loop reads CSAGGVRTETQYF. The CDR3 bases are TGCAGTGCTGGAGGGGTCCGGACAGAGACCCAGTACTTC.

The chain couples TRBV5-4 to TRBJ2-1; maybe TRBD1 (6 bases). CDR3 size: 14 residues. Trimming took off 1 base at V and 6 bases at J, with 11 bases between the two ends. Germline V gives CDR1 SGHNT, CDR2 YYREEE (reference sequence). The CDR3 sequence: CASSLSRTVNEQFF. The CDR3 nucleotides read TGTGCCAGCAGCTTGTCACGGACAGTCAATGAGCAGTTCTTC.

J is TRBJ2-5 and V is TRBV25-1, with a possible D match to TRBD2 (6 bases). The end of the DNA is better explained by TRBJ2-7, so the J call may be wrong. This CDR3 region has 15 residues. Germline-derived CDR1 and CDR2 are MGHDK and SYGVNS. The DNA of the CDR3 is TGTGCCAGCAGTGACAGCGGGCTTAGCTCCTACGAGCAGTACTTC. Translation: CASSDSGLSSYEQYF.

This clonotype was seen a single time. The V call is TRBV18, the J call TRBJ1-2; D perhaps matches TRBD1 (6 bases). In germline, CDR1 is KGHSH, CDR2 LQKENI. The CDR3 loop spans 14 amino acids. The V end was cut by 3 bases, the J end by 8 bases, with 16 bases between. In DNA form, the CDR3 reads TGTGCCAGCTCACCCACAGGGAGCCCTCTCGGCTACACCTTC. This sequence encodes CASSPTGSPLGYTF.

This clonotype was seen more than once but under ten times. The V and J genes are TRBV29-1 and TRBJ2-1; D remains unclear. The CDR3 is 13 amino acids. Germline V gene data show CDR1 as SQVTM and CDR2 as ANQGSEA. V was trimmed by 6 bases and J by 10 bases, leaving 19 bases between them. CDR3 DNA: TGCAGCGTCTCAAAGGTGACGGCCAGGGAGCAGTTCTTC. Its protein product is CSVSKVTAREQFF.

This sequence joins TRBV29-1 and TRBJ2-7, with D possibly matching TRBD1 (6 bases). Trimming stripped 6 bases from V and 3 bases from J, with 12 bases between. The CDR3 runs to 12 residues. Germline V gene data show CDR1 as SQVTM and CDR2 as ANQGSEA. The CDR3 loop is CSVRNRDYEQYF. The DNA for the CDR3 is TGCAGCGTCCGGAACAGGGACTACGAGCAGTACTTC.

The genes are TRBV7-9 and TRBJ2-4; perhaps TRBD1 as D (6 bases). The J call may be in error: the DNA end matches TRBJ2-7 better. The CDR3 extends over 15 amino acids. From germline, CDR1 is SEHNR and CDR2 FQNEAQ (reference sequence). The CDR3 DNA reads as TGTGCCAGCAGTGGAACAGGGACCGCTGATGACGAGCAGTACTTC. Translated, it gives CASSGTGTADDEQYF.

The chain joins TRBV18 to TRBJ1-2; 7 nucleotides align to TRBD1. The CDR3 consists of 14 residues. V shed 1 base, J shed 4 bases, and the junction held 3 bases outside the gene matches. The germline CDR1 and CDR2 sequences are KGHSH and LQKENI. CDR3 DNA sequence: TGTGCCAGCTCACCACAGGGGGCTACCTATGGCTACACCTTC. Its protein is CASSPQGATYGYTF.

The chain joins TRBV2 to TRBJ1-5; D gene uncertain. V lost 5 bases and J lost 3, with 11 bases in between. The CDR3 runs to 14 residues. Germline V gives CDR1 SNHLY, CDR2 FYNNEI. This CDR3 reads CASSWGKSNQPQHF. In DNA form, the CDR3 reads TGTGCCAGCAGTTGGGGAAAATCCAATCAGCCCCAGCATTTT.